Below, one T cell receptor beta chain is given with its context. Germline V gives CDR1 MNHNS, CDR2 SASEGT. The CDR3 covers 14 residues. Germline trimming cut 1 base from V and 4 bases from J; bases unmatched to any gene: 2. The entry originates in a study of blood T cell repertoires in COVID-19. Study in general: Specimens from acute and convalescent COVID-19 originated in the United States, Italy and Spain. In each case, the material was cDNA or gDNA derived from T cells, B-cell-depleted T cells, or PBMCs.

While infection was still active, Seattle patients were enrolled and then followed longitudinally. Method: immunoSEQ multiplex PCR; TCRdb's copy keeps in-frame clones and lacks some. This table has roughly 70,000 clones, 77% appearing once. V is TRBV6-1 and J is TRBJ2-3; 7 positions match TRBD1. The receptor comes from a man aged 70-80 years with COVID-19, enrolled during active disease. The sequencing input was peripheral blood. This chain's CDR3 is CASSEGGGPDTQYF. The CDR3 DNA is TGTGCCAGCAGTGAAGGAGGGGGCCCAGATACGCAGTATTTT.